This TCR beta chain comes out of a study of PD-1 blockade in mismatch repair-deficient tumors. For this clone: Its antigen remains unknown.

Study-level findings and limits: Rapid post-treatment expansion, then contraction, generally preceding radiologic response, marked tumor-resident clones.

Assay: immunoSEQ multiplex PCR; the TCRdb copy retains only in-frame clones and omits some. The table includes roughly 50,000 clones, 81% detected once. CDR3 length equals 11 residues. The V gene lost 7 bases and the J gene lost 4 bases, with 8 bases spanning the gap. CDR1 is SGHTA and CDR2 is FQGNSA in the germline V gene. The chain combines TRBV7-2 with TRBJ2-7; TRBD2 might be the D (5 bases). The TCR was taken from an adult with mismatch repair-deficient cancer. The sample consisted of peripheral blood, taken about 4.5 months after starting pembrolizumab. CDR3 bases: TGTGCCAGCACCACGGGATACGAGCAGTACTTC. Amino acid sequence: CASTTGYEQYF.